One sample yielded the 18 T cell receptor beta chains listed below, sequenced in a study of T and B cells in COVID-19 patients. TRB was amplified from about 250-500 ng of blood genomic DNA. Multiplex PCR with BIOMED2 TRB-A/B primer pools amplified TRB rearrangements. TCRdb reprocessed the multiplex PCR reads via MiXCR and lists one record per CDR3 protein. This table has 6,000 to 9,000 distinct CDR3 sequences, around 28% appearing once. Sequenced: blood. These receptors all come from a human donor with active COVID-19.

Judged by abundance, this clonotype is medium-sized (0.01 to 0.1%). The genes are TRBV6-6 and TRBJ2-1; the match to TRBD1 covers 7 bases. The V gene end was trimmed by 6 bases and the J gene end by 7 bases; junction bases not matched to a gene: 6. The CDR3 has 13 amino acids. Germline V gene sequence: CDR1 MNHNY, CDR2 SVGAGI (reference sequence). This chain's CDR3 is CASRTTGWNEQFF. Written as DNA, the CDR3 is TGTGCCAGCAGGACGACAGGGTGGAATGAGCAGTTCTTC.

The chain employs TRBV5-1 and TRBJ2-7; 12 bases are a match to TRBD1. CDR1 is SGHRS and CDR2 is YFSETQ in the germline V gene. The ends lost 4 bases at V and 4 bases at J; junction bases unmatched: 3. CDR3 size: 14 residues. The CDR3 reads CASSVGQGAYEQYF. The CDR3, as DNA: TGCGCCAGCAGCGTGGGACAGGGGGCTTACGAGCAGTACTTC.

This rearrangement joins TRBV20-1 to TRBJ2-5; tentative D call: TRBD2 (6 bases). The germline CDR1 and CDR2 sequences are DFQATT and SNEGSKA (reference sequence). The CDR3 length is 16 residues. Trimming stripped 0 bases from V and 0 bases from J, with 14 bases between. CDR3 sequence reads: CSARDKGLKYQETQYF. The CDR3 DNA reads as TGCAGTGCTAGAGATAAGGGACTGAAGTACCAAGAGACCCAGTACTTC.

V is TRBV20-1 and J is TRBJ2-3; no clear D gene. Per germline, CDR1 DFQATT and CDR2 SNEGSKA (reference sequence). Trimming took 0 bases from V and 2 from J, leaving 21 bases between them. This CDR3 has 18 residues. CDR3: CSARDLGWTAFSTDTQYF. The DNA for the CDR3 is TGCAGTGCTAGAGATCTAGGTTGGACGGCCTTCTCCACAGATACGCAGTATTTT.

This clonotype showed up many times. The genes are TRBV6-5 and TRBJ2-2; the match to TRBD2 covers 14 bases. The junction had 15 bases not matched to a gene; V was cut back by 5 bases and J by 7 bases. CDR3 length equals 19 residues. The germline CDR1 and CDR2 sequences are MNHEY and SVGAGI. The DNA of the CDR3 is TGTGCCAGCAGTACCGACAAATTTCCGGGACTAGCGGGAGACGGGGAGCTGTTTTTT. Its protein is CASSTDKFPGLAGDGELFF.

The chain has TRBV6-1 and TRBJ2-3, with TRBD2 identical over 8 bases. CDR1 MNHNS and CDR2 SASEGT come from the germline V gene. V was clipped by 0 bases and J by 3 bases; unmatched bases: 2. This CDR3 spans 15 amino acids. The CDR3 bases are TGTGCCAGCAGTGAAGCTAGCGGGATAACAGATACGCAGTATTTT. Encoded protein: CASSEASGITDTQYF.

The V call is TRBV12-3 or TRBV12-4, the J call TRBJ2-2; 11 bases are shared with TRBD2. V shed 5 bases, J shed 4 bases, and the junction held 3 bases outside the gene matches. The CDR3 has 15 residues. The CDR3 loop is CASSRLAGITGELFF. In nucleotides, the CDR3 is TGTGCCAGCAGTCGACTAGCGGGGATCACCGGGGAGCTGTTTTTT.

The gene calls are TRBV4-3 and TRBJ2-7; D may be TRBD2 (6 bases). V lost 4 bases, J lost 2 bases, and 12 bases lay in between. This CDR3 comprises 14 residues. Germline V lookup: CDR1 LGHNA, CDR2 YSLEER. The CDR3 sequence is CASSPRLDAYEQYF. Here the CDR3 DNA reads TGCGCCAGCAGCCCCCGACTAGATGCCTACGAGCAGTACTTC.

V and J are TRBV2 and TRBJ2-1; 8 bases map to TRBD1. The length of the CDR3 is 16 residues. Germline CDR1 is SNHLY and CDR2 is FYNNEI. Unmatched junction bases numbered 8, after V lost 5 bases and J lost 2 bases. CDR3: CASSPRTGGAYNEQFF. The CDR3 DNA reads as TGTGCCAGCAGTCCTCGAACAGGGGGAGCCTACAATGAGCAGTTCTTC. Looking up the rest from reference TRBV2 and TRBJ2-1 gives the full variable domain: EPEVTQTPSHQVTQMGQEVILRCVPISNHLYFYWYRQILGQKVEFLVSFYNNEISEKSEIFDDQFSVERPDGSNFTLKIRSTKLEDSAMYFCASSPRTGGAYNEQFFGPGTRLTVL.

This chain's CDR3 is CASSFSGANQPQHF. The DNA of the CDR3 is TGTGCCAGCAGCTTTTCAGGGGCCAATCAGCCCCAGCATTTT. The chain links TRBV7-4 to TRBJ1-5; possible D gene TRBD1, 6 bases. V lost 3 bases and J 3 bases, leaving 9 bases between the germline ends. The CDR3 sequence is 14 residues long. Germline V gene lookup returns CDR1 SGHVT and CDR2 SQSDAQ.

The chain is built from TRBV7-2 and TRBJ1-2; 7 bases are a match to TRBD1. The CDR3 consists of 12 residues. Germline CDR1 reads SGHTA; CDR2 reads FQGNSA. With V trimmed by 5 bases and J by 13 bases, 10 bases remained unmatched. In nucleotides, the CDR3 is TGTGCCAGCAGCCCGACAGGGAAGAGTAGCACCTTC. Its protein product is CASSPTGKSSTF.

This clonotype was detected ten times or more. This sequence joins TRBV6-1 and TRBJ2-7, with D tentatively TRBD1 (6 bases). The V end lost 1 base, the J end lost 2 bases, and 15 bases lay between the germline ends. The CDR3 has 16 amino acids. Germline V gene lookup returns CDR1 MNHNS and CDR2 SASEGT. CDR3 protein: CASSEVAGALPYEQYF. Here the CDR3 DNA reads TGTGCCAGCAGTGAAGTGGCAGGGGCCCTACCCTACGAGCAGTACTTC.

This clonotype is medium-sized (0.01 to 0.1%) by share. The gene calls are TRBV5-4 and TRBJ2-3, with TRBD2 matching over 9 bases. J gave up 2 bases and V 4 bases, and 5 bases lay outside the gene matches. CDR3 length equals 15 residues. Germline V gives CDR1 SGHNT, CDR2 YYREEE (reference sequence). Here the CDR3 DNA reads TGTGCCAGCAGCCCTAGCGGGACCAACACAGATACGCAGTATTTT. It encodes CASSPSGTNTDTQYF.

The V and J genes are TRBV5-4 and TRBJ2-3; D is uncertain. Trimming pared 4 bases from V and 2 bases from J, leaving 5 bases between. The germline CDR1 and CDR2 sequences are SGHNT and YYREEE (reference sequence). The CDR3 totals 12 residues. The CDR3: CASSEDTDTQYF. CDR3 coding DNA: TGTGCCAGCAGCGAGGACACAGATACGCAGTATTTT. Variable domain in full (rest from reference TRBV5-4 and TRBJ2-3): ETGVTQSPTHLIKTRGQQVTLRCSSQSGHNTVSWYQQALGQGPQFIFQYYREEENGRGNFPPRFSGLQFPNYSSELNVNALELDDSALYLCASSEDTDTQYFGPGTRLTVL.

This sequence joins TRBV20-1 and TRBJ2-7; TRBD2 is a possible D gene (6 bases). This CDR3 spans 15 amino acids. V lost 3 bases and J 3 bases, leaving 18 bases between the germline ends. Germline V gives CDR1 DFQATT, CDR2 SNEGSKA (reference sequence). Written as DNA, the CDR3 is TGCAGTGCTAGGGCGGGACCCTTACGGAACTACGAGCAGTACTTC. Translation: CSARAGPLRNYEQYF.

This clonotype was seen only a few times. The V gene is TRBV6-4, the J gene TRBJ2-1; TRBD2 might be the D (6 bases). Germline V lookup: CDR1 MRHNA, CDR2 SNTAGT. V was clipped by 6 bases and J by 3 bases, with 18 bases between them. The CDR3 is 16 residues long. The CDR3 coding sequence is TGTGCCAGCAGCCTTGGGGGTAGCGGATTCTACAATGAGCAGTTCTTC. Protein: CASSLGGSGFYNEQFF.

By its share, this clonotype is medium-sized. CDR3 coding DNA: TGTGCCAGTAGTCCTAGACAGGGGGGCTACGAGCAGTACTTC. The encoded protein is CASSPRQGGYEQYF. The chain carries TRBV19 and TRBJ2-7; 9 bases agree with TRBD1. Per germline, CDR1 LNHDA and CDR2 SQIVND (reference sequence). There are 14 residues in the CDR3. The ends lost 5 bases at V and 3 bases at J; junction bases unmatched: 5. Filled out from reference TRBV19 and TRBJ2-7, the complete variable domain reads DGGITQSPKYLFRKEGQNVTLSCEQNLNHDAMYWYRQDPGQGLRLIYYSQIVNDFQKGDIAEGYSVSREKKESFPLTVTSAQKNPTAFYLCASSPRQGGYEQYFGPGTRLTVT.

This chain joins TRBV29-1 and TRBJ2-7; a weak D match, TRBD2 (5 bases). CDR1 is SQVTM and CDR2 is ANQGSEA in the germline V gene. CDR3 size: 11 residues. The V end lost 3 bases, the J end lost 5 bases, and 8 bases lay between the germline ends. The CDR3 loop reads CSVDEGNEQYF. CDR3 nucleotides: TGCAGCGTTGACGAGGGAAACGAGCAGTACTTC.